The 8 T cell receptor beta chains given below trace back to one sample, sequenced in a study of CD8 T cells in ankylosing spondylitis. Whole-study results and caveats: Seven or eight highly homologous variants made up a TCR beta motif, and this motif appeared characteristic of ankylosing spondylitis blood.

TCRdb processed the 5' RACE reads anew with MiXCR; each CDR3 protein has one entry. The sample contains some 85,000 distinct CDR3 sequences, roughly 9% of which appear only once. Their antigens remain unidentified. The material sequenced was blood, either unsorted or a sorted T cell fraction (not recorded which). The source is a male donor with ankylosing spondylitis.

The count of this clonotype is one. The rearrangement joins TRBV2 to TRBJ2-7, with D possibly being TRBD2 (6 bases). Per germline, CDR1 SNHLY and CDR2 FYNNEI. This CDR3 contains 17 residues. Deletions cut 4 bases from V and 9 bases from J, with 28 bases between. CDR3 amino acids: CASSARLETRPLGGQYV. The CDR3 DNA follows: TGTGCCAGCAGTGCGCGGCTGGAGACTAGACCCCTTGGAGGGCAGTACGTC.

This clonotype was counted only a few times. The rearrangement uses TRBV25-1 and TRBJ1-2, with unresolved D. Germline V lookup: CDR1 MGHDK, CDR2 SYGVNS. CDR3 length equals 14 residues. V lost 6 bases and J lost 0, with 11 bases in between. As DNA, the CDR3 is TGTGCCAGCAGCCCCGGAGTAGCTAACTATGGCTACACCTTC. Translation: CASSPGVANYGYTF.

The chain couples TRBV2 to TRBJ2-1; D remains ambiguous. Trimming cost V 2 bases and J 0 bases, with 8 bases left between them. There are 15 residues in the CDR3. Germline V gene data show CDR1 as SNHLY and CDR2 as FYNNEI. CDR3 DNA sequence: TGTGCCAGCAGTGAAAGTATGAGCTCCTACAATGAGCAGTTCTTC. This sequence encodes CASSESMSSYNEQFF.

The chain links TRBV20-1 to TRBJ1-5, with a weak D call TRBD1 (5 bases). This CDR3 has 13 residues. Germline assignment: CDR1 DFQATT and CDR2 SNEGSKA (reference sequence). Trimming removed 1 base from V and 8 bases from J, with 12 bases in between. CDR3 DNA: TGCAGTGCTAGAGGCGCGGCGGGGGAGCCCCAGCATTTT. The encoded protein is CSARGAAGEPQHF.

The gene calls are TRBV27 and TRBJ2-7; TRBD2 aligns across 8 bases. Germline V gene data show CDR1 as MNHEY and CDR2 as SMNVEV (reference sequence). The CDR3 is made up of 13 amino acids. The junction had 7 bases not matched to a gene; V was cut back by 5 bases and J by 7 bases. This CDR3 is CASSGSGGVEQYF. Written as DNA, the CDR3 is TGTGCCAGCAGTGGGTCGGGAGGGGTGGAGCAGTACTTC.

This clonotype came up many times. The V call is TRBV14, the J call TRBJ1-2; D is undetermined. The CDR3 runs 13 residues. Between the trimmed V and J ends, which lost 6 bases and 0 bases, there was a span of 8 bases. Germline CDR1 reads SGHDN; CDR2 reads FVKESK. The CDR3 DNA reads TGTGCCAGCAGTCTTATTACTAACTATGGCTACACCTTC. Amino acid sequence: CASSLITNYGYTF.

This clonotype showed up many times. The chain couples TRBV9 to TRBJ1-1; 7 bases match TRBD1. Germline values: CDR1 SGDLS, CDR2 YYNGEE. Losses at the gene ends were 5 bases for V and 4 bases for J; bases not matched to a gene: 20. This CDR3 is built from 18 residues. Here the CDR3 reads CASSSGTGVRAGGTEAFF. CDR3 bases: TGTGCCAGCAGTTCGGGAACAGGGGTAAGAGCGGGGGGCACTGAAGCTTTCTTT.

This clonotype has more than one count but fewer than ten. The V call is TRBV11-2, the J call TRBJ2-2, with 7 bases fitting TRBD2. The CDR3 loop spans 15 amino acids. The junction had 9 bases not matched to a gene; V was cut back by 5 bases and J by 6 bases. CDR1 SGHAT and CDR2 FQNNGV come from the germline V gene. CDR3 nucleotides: TGTGCCAGCAGCCTAAAGGCGGGAGTCGCCGGGGAGCTGTTTTTT. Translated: CASSLKAGVAGELFF.